Following are 4 T cell receptor beta chains from one sample sequenced in a study of CD8 T cells in ankylosing spondylitis. Whole-study results and caveats: One TCR beta motif, made up of fewer than 10 highly homologous variants, appeared characteristic of ankylosing spondylitis blood.

TCRdb re-analysed the 5' RACE reads in MiXCR, keeping a single row per CDR3 protein. The repertoire holds over 600,000 distinct CDR3 sequences, roughly 19% seen once, with about a fifth in the top ten. Which antigens these TCRs recognize remains unknown. Sample: blood, either unsorted or a sorted T cell fraction (not recorded which). The source of these receptors is a male donor with ankylosing spondylitis.

At least ten counts were recorded for this clonotype. The chain recombines TRBV12-3 or TRBV12-4 with TRBJ1-1, with no clear D. This CDR3 has 14 amino acids. Trimming cost V 3 bases and J 4 bases, with 12 bases left between them. CDR3 in DNA: TGTGCCAGCAGTTTCGGGGTAAAGGCCACTGAAGCTTTCTTT. Encoded protein: CASSFGVKATEAFF.

At least ten counts were recorded for this clonotype. The CDR3 protein is CASSLGPAGELFF. The CDR3 DNA sequence: TGCGCCAGCAGCTTGGGACCTGCCGGGGAGCTGTTTTTT. The V call is TRBV5-1, the J call TRBJ2-2; D is unclear. Germline assignment: CDR1 SGHRS and CDR2 YFSETQ. The CDR3 sequence is 13 residues long. V was cut by 0 bases and J by 6 bases, with 6 bases left in between. The full variable domain, with the rest looked up from reference TRBV5-1 and TRBJ2-2, is KAGVTQTPRYLIKTRGQQVTLSCSPISGHRSVSWYQQTPGQGLQFLFEYFSETQRNKGNFPGRFSGRQFSNSRSEMNVSTLELGDSALYLCASSLGPAGELFFGEGSRLTVL.

This chain links TRBV12-3 or TRBV12-4 with TRBJ1-1; 10 nucleotides match TRBD1. The CDR3 sequence is 15 residues long. With V trimmed by 5 bases and J by 10 bases, 13 bases remained unmatched. CDR3 DNA: TGTGCCAGCAGTAAAACCGGGACAGGGGATTGGGGAGCTTTCTTT. This translates into CASSKTGTGDWGAFF.

The sample holds many counts of this clonotype. This chain joins TRBV20-1 and TRBJ2-7; D may match TRBD1 or TRBD2 (5 bases each). The V end lost 0 bases, the J end lost 3 bases, and 9 bases lay between the germline ends. The CDR3 consists of 13 residues. CDR1 is DFQATT, CDR2 SNEGSKA, per germline (reference sequence). The CDR3 sequence is CSARDRGVYEQYF. The CDR3 nucleotides are TGCAGTGCTAGAGATAGGGGAGTCTACGAGCAGTACTTC.